The 13 T cell receptor beta chains presented below share a single source sample, sequenced in a study of radiotherapy plus CTLA-4 blockade in lung cancer. The data were produced by immunoSEQ multiplex PCR, yet TCRdb's version contains in-frame clones alone and is incomplete. Of roughly 120,000 clones in the sample, about 83% were seen once. The specimen comprised peripheral blood, sampled from a patient treated with radiotherapy plus ipilimumab. All receptors come from a human donor with non-small cell lung cancer who had a partial response to radiotherapy plus ipilimumab.

The genes are TRBV19 and TRBJ2-7; TRBD2 matches at 7 bases. Germline trimming cut 6 bases from V and 1 base from J; bases unmatched to any gene: 9. The CDR3 totals 15 residues. Germline V gives CDR1 LNHDA, CDR2 SQIVND (reference sequence). CDR3: CASSPGGSLSYEQYV. CDR3 DNA sequence: TGTGCCAGTAGCCCCGGGGGGAGTCTATCCTACGAGCAGTACGTC.

For this clone: The germline gene is not matched at one end of the junction; a read error may be the cause. The chain recombines TRBV28 with TRBJ2-3; possibly TRBD1 for D (6 bases). Germline loops: CDR1 MDHEN, CDR2 SYDVKM. The CDR3 contains 13 residues. CDR3 nucleotides: TGTGCCACCAGTAACAGGGTGGCAGATACGCAGTATTTT. Translation gives CATSNRVADTQYF. Together with reference TRBV28 and TRBJ2-3, the CDR3 gives the full variable domain: DVKVTQSSRYLVKRTGEKVFLECVQDMDHENMFWYRQDPGLGLRLIYFSYDVKMKEKGDIPEGYSVSREKKERFSLILESASTNQTSMYLCATSNRVADTQYFGPGTRLTVL.

This clone has just a few counts. Here the CDR3 DNA reads TGTGCCAGCAGCGTAGGGGGGGGGCCCCAAGAGACCCAGTACTTC. Its protein is CASSVGGGPQETQYF. V gene TRBV9 combines with J gene TRBJ2-5; tentative D call: TRBD2 (7 bases). Germline-derived CDR1 and CDR2 are SGDLS and YYNGEE. The ends were cut back, 0 bases at V and 1 base at J, with 10 bases in the middle. This CDR3 is built from 15 residues.

This clone was detected only a few times. The rearrangement joins TRBV25-1 to TRBJ2-3, with D hard to call. Trimming removed 10 bases from V and 7 bases from J, with 12 bases in between. The CDR3 consists of 11 residues. Looked up from germline, CDR1 is MGHDK and CDR2 is SYGVNS. CDR3 amino acids: CATGFGYTQYF. Written as DNA, the CDR3 is TGTGCCACCGGATTCGGGTATACGCAGTATTTT.

The chain links TRBV28 to TRBJ1-4; D not certain. There are 11 residues in the CDR3. Trimming left V 2 bases short and J 8 bases short, with 3 bases between. The germline gives CDR1 MDHEN, CDR2 SYDVKM. CDR3 region: CASSLTEKLFF. The DNA for the CDR3 is TGTGCCAGCAGTTTAACAGAAAAACTGTTTTTT.

This chain joins TRBV15 and TRBJ1-5, with no clear D. V shed 6 bases and J shed 3 bases, with 12 bases lying between them. Germline V CDR1 and CDR2: LNHNV, YYDKDF (reference sequence). This CDR3 comprises 14 residues. The CDR3 sequence: CATSKDTLNQPQHF. CDR3 sequence (DNA): TGTGCCACCAGTAAAGACACCCTCAATCAGCCCCAGCATTTT. The variable domain in full, completed from reference TRBV15 and TRBJ1-5, reads DAMVIQNPRYQVTQFGKPVTLSCSQTLNHNVMYWYQQKSSQAPKLLFHYYDKDFNNEADTPDNFQSRRPNTSFCFLDIRSPGLGDTAMYLCATSKDTLNQPQHFGDGTRLSIL.

CDR3: CASSERRGAYEQYV. The CDR3 region has the DNA TGTGCCAGCAGTGAACGCAGGGGGGCCTACGAGCAGTACGTC. The chain carries TRBV6-1 and TRBJ2-7, with a tentative D call TRBD1 (7 bases). The V end was cut by 2 bases, the J end by 2 bases, with 10 bases between. Germline V lookup: CDR1 MNHNS, CDR2 SASEGT. This CDR3 comprises 14 residues.

This clone occurred a few times. V is TRBV15 and J is TRBJ2-7; TRBD2 matches 9 bases. The junction had 9 bases not matched to a gene; V was cut back by 5 bases and J by 4 bases. The CDR3 has 15 amino acids. The germline V gene encodes CDR1 LNHNV and CDR2 YYDKDF (reference sequence). CDR3 nucleotides: TGTGCCACCAGCCTGGGGATAGCGGGAGCGTACGAGCAGTACTTC. Translation: CATSLGIAGAYEQYF.

This chain uses TRBV5-6 with TRBJ2-7; 10 nucleotides line up with TRBD1. The CDR3 has 15 residues. With 3 bases clipped from V and 2 bases from J, the junction kept 5 bases outside the gene matches. CDR1 is SGHDT and CDR2 is YYEEEE in the germline V gene. This CDR3 reads CASSSWTGGTYEQYF. The CDR3 coding sequence is TGTGCCAGCAGCTCCTGGACAGGGGGAACCTACGAGCAGTACTTC. Full variable domain (rest looked up from reference TRBV5-6 and TRBJ2-7): DAGVTQSPTHLIKTRGQQVTLRCSPKSGHDTVSWYQQALGQGPQFIFQYYEEEERQRGNFPDRFSGHQFPNYSSELNVNALLLGDSALYLCASSSWTGGTYEQYFGPGTRLTVT.

The chain is built from TRBV2 and TRBJ2-3; 10 bases line up with TRBD2. This CDR3 is 18 amino acids long. Unmatched junction bases numbered 12, after V lost 4 bases and J lost 2 bases. The germline gives CDR1 SNHLY, CDR2 FYNNEI. CDR3 sequence: CASSVNRGAGGTTDTQYF. DNA for the CDR3: TGTGCCAGCAGTGTTAATCGAGGAGCGGGAGGGACCACAGATACGCAGTATTTT.

The J gene is TRBJ1-2, the V gene TRBV18; 9 bases match TRBD1. Per germline, CDR1 KGHSH and CDR2 LQKENI. With 1 base clipped from V and 2 bases from J, the junction kept 2 bases outside the gene matches. This CDR3 comprises 15 residues. DNA for the CDR3: TGTGCCAGCTCACCACGGACAGGGGAGAACTATGGCTACACCTTC. Translating it yields CASSPRTGENYGYTF.

The chain combines TRBV2 with TRBJ2-2, with 8 bases matching TRBD1. Unmatched junction bases numbered 5, after V lost 4 bases and J lost 1 base. The CDR3 is made up of 16 amino acids. The V gene's germline CDR1 is SNHLY and CDR2 FYNNEI. CDR3 DNA sequence: TGTGCCAGCAGTGGGGGGACAGGCGAGAACACCGGGGAGCTGTTTTTT. It yields the protein CASSGGTGENTGELFF.

This chain uses TRBV6-1 with TRBJ2-4; D ambiguous. The germline V gene has CDR1 MNHNS and CDR2 SASEGT. V was cut by 10 bases and J by 0 bases, with 10 bases left in between. The CDR3 covers 13 residues. CDR3 residues: CATIQLAKNIQYF. CDR3 sequence (DNA): TGTGCCACAATACAGCTAGCCAAAAACATTCAGTACTTC.